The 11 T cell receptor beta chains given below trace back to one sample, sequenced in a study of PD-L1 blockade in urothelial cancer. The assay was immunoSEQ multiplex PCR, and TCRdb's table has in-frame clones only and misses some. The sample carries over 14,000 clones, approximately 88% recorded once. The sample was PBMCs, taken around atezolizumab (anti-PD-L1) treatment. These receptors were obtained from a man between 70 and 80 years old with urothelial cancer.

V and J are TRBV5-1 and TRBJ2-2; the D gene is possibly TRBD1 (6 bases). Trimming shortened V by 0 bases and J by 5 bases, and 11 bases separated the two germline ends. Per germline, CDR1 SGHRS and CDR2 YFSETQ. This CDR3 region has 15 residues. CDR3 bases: TGCGCCAGCAGCTTGGGGGGCACAGGGACCGGGGAGCTGTTTTTT. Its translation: CASSLGGTGTGELFF.

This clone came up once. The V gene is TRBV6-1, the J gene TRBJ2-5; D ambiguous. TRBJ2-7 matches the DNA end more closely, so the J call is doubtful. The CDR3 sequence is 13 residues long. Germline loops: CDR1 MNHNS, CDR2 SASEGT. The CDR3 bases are TGTGCCAGCAGTGCCCAAACAGACTACGAGCAGTACTTC. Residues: CASSAQTDYEQYF.

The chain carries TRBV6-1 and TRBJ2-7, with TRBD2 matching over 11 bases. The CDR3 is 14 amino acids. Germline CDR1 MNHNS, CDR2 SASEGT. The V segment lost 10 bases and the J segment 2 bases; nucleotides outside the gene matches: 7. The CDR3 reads CATIPSGGPYEQYF. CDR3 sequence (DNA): TGTGCCACCATCCCTAGCGGGGGGCCCTACGAGCAGTACTTC.

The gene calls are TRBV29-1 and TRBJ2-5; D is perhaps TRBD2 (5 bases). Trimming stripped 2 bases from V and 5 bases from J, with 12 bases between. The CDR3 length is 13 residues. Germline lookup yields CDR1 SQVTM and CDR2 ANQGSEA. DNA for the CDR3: TGCAGCGTTGAACCGGGATTTGGGGAGACCCAGTACTTC. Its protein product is CSVEPGFGETQYF.

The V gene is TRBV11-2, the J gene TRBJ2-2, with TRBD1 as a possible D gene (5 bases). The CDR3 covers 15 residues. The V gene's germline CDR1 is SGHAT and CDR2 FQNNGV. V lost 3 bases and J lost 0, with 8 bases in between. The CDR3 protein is CASSFRQPNTGELFF. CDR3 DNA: TGTGCCAGCAGCTTTAGACAGCCGAACACCGGGGAGCTGTTTTTT.

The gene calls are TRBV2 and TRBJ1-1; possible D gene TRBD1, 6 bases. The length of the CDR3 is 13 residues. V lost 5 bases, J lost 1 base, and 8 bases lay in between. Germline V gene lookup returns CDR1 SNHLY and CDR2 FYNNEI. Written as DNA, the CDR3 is TGTGCCAGCAGTACAGGGCCGAACACTGAAGCTTTCTTT. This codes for CASSTGPNTEAFF.

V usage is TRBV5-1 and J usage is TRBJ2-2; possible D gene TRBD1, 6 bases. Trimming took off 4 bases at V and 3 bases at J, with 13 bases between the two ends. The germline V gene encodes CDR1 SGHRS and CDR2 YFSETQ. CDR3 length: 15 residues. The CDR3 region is CASSLTSGDTGELFF. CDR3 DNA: TGCGCCAGCAGCCTCACCTCAGGGGACACCGGGGAGCTGTTTTTT.

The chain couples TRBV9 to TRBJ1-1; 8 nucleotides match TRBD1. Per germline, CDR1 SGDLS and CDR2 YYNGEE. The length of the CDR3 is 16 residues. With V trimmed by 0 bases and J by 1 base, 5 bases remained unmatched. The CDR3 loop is CASSVEGGQANTEAFF. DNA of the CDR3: TGTGCCAGCAGCGTAGAGGGGGGACAGGCGAACACTGAAGCTTTCTTT.

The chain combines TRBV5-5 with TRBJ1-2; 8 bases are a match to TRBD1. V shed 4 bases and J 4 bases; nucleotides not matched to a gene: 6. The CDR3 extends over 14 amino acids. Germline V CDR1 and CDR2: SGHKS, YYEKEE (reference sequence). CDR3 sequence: CASSPGQERYGYTF. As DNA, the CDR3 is TGTGCCAGCAGCCCGGGACAGGAACGCTATGGCTACACCTTC.

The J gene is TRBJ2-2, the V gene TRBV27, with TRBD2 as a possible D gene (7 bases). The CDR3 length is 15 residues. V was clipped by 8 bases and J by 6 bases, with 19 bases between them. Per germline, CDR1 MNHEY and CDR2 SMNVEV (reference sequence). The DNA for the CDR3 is TGTGCCAGCCGGGGGAGGGGGACTTGGGCCGGGGAGCTGTTTTTT. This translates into CASRGRGTWAGELFF.

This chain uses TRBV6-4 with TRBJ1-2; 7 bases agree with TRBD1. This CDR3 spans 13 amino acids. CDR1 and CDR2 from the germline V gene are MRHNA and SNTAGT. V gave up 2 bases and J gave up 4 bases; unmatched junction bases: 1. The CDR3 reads CASSDGTVYGYTF. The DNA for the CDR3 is TGTGCCAGCAGTGACGGGACAGTCTATGGCTACACCTTC.